This T cell receptor (beta chain) was obtained from a study of cytomegalovirus exposure and HLA in healthy donors. In the study overall: A subsequent analysis reported that the 95 to 150 validation repertoires were produced on the same platform that had also been used for the approximately 710 first-cohort repertoires. Overall study findings and caveats: Reportedly, cytomegalovirus status was diagnosed with high sensitivity and specificity.

Regarding this clone: The antigen remains undetermined.

The V gene lost 2 bases and the J gene lost 0 bases, with 26 bases spanning the gap. The CDR3 runs 22 residues. Germline CDR1 is LGHNA and CDR2 is YSLEER. Here immunoSEQ multiplex PCR was the method, and the copy in TCRdb shows in-frame clones only, minus some. The table shows under 85,000 clones, with approximately 93% occurring only once. Sequencing was performed on PBMCs. V and J are TRBV4-3 and TRBJ2-6, with D possibly being TRBD2 (6 bases). The sequence was collected from a woman aged 18-29 years in good health and CMV-seropositive. CDR3 nucleotides: TGCGCCAGCAGCCAAAAATACATAGTAAGGGGACGGGAGCTCTCTGGGGCCAACGTCCTGACTTTC. It codes for CASSQKYIVRGRELSGANVLTF.